The 3 T cell receptor beta chains presented below share a single source sample, sequenced in a study of post-analysis software for immune sequencing data. Study observations and caveats: Patients had higher frequencies than controls of five or six TRBV segments, including TRBV5-6, TRBV5-1 and TRBV20-1.

TCR beta cDNA libraries included unique molecular identifiers. TCRdb reprocessed the PCR reads with MiXCR, giving one entry per CDR3 protein. The sample holds under 650,000 distinct CDR3 sequences; roughly 46% are singletons and the top ten take under 2%. Their recognized antigens are unknown. The sample was blood. These receptors originate from a girl aged 10-17 years with multiple sclerosis.

The V call is TRBV6-5, the J call TRBJ2-7; D unclear. This CDR3 contains 15 residues. Per germline, CDR1 MNHEY and CDR2 SVGAGI. V lost 0 bases and J 0 bases, leaving 9 bases between the germline ends. CDR3 amino acids: CASSYSGISSYEQYF. CDR3 DNA: TGTGCCAGCAGTTACTCAGGGATTTCCTCCTACGAGCAGTACTTC.

In DNA, the CDR3 is TGTGCCAGCAACAAAGGGGACAGGGCCTACGAGCAGTACTTC. Its protein product is CASNKGDRAYEQYF. This chain joins TRBV12-3 or TRBV12-4 and TRBJ2-7; 9 positions match TRBD1. The CDR3 runs to 14 residues. The V and J ends lost 7 bases and 2 bases, in that order; junction bases with no gene match: 6.

This clonotype has a count of ten or more. CDR3 protein: CASSPRTSESYEQYF. The CDR3 nucleotides read TGTGCCAGCAGCCCTCGGACTAGTGAGTCCTACGAGCAGTACTTC. The V call is TRBV6-6, the J call TRBJ2-7; 7 bases agree with TRBD2. The CDR3 extends over 15 amino acids. Looked up from germline, CDR1 is MNHNY and CDR2 is SVGAGI (reference sequence). The V gene end was trimmed by 6 bases and the J gene end by 1 base; junction bases not matched to a gene: 9.